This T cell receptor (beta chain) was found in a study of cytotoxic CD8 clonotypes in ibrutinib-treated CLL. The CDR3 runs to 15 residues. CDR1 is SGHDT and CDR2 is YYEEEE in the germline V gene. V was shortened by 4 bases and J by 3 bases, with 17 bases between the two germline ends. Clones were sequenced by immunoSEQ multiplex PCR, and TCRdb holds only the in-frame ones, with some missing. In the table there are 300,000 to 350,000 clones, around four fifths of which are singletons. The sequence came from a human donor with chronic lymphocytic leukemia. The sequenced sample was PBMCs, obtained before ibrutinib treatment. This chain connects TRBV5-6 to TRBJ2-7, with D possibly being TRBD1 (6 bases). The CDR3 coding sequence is TGTGCCAGCAGCCACCCTCCTGGGACAAACTACGAGCAGTACTTC. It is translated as CASSHPPGTNYEQYF.